Listed below are T cell receptor beta chains from one sample, sequenced in a study. MiXCR, run by TCRdb on the RT-PCR reads, gives a single entry per CDR3 protein. The sample carries fewer than 800,000 distinct CDR3 sequences, 13% to 15% recorded once. Material for sequencing was memory CD4+ T cells from blood. These receptors all stem from a female donor in good health, serving as a healthy control. CDR3s include the opening cysteine and the closing phenylalanine or tryptophan. The order of the fields is D gene, J gene, V gene, clone size, CDR3 protein, CDR3 DNA. D genes are given only for firm matches. Clone size, where shown, is once, few, many, or a class for clones that have expanded.

TRBD1 | TRBJ2-2 | TRBV12-3/TRBV12-4 | . | CASRNDRVGDTGELFF | TGTGCCAGCAGGAACGACAGGGTTGGGGACACCGGGGAGCTGTTTTTT
. | TRBJ1-2 | TRBV10-3 | few | CAIRDGNPGGYTF | TGTGCCATCAGAGACGGAAATCCTGGCGGCTACACCTTC
TRBD2 | TRBJ2-1 | TRBV4-1 | few | CASSQGGLAASYNEQFF | TGCGCCAGCAGCCAAGGAGGACTAGCGGCATCCTACAATGAGCAGTTCTTC
. | TRBJ1-5 | TRBV7-8 | . | CASTWDEGFSNQPQHF | TGTGCCAGCACCTGGGACGAGGGCTTTAGCAATCAGCCCCAGCATTTT
TRBD2 | TRBJ2-1 | TRBV28 | . | CASSLFKTGGHNEQFF | TGTGCCAGCAGTTTATTTAAAACGGGAGGGCATAATGAGCAGTTCTTC
TRBD1 | TRBJ2-7 | TRBV7-2 | . | CASSSATGVLYEQYF | TGTGCCAGCAGCTCGGCGACAGGGGTTCTTTACGAGCAGTACTTC
TRBD2 | TRBJ2-7 | TRBV11-2 | . | CASRYDPYGLGVYEQYF | TGTGCCAGCAGGTACGATCCTTATGGACTAGGAGTCTACGAGCAGTACTTC
TRBD1 | TRBJ2-7 | TRBV7-2 | many | CASSYRTGGSYEQYF | TGTGCCAGCAGCTACAGGACAGGGGGGAGCTACGAGCAGTACTTC
. | TRBJ2-3 | TRBV9 | many | CASSRRYTDTQYF | TGTGCCAGCAGTCGACGGTACACAGATACGCAGTATTTT
TRBD1 | TRBJ2-3 | TRBV24-1 | many | CATSDGQGYTDTQYF | TGTGCCACCAGTGACGGACAGGGATACACAGATACGCAGTATTTT
. | TRBJ2-3 | TRBV6-1 | many | CASSEVGGTDTQYF | TGTGCCAGCAGTGAAGTTGGGGGAACAGATACGCAGTATTTT
. | TRBJ2-3 | TRBV25-1 | . | CASSEGASAQYF | TGTGCCAGCAGTGAAGGAGCTAGTGCGCAGTATTTT
TRBD2 | TRBJ2-1 | TRBV24-1 | . | CATSERTSGTYNEQFF | TGTGCCACCAGTGAACGGACTAGCGGGACCTACAATGAGCAGTTCTTC
TRBD1 | TRBJ2-3 | TRBV6-6 | many | CASSLGQGLHDTQYF | TGTGCCAGCAGCCTCGGACAGGGGCTCCACGATACGCAGTATTTT
TRBD2 | TRBJ2-2 | TRBV20-1 | few | CSAKLFGLANTGELFF | TGCAGTGCTAAGCTTTTTGGACTAGCGAACACCGGGGAGCTGTTTTTT
TRBD2 | TRBJ2-3 | TRBV29-1 | . | CSSTSGTDTQYF | TGCAGCTCGACTAGCGGCACAGATACGCAGTATTTT
TRBD2 | TRBJ2-5 | TRBV20-1 | few | CSARDRGLQTQYF | TGCAGTGCTAGAGATAGGGGACTACAAACCCAGTACTTC
. | TRBJ1-3 | TRBV25-1 | few | CASSEGARNTIYF | TGTGCCAGCAGTGAGGGGGCCCGAAACACCATATATTTT
TRBD2 | TRBJ2-1 | TRBV28 | . | CASSLNGEGFF | TGTGCCAGCAGTCTCAACGGGGAGGGGTTCTTC
TRBD1 | TRBJ2-7 | TRBV6-1 | . | CASSAGTGGFYEQYF | TGTGCCAGCAGTGCCGGGACAGGGGGGTTCTACGAGCAGTACTTC
. | TRBJ1-6 | TRBV20-1 | many | CSASFLSGKSPLHF | TGCAGTGCTAGCTTTCTGTCAGGGAAGTCACCCCTCCACTTT
. | TRBJ1-2 | TRBV19 | . | CASRAGSLEDSRGYTF | TGTGCCAGTAGGGCCGGGTCCCTGGAGGACTCGAGGGGCTACACCTTC
. | TRBJ2-3 | TRBV5-1 | many | CASSLSGSTDTQYF | TGCGCCAGCAGCTTGAGCGGGAGCACAGATACGCAGTATTTT
TRBD2 | TRBJ2-1 | TRBV20-1 | many | CSGDGLGNEQFF | TGCAGTGGCGATGGACTAGGTAATGAGCAGTTCTTC
. | TRBJ1-1 | TRBV27 | . | CASSINVNTEAFF | TGTGCCAGCAGTATAAATGTAAACACTGAAGCTTTCTTT
. | TRBJ2-1 | TRBV5-6 | many | CASSSNLIGEQFF | TGTGCCAGCAGCTCCAACCTCATAGGAGAGCAGTTCTTC
. | TRBJ1-1 | TRBV6-6 | . | CASSYEVKANTEAFF | TGTGCCAGCAGTTACGAGGTGAAGGCGAACACTGAAGCTTTCTTT
. | TRBJ2-5 | TRBV2 | . | CASAEQREYF | TGTGCCAGCGCGGAGCAGCGGGAGTACTTC
. | TRBJ2-1 | TRBV10-2 | many | CASSEWYGHNEQFF | TGCGCCAGCAGTGAGTGGTACGGTCACAATGAGCAGTTCTTC
. | TRBJ2-6 | TRBV10-3 | . | CAITGTEHSGANVLTF | TGTGCCATAACCGGGACGGAGCACTCTGGGGCCAACGTCCTGACTTTC
TRBD1 | TRBJ1-1 | TRBV7-9 | few | CASSSRGTGLTEAFF | TGTGCCAGCAGCTCAAGAGGGACAGGGTTGACTGAAGCTTTCTTT
. | TRBJ2-1 | TRBV6-1 | many | CASNPGLASYNEQFF | TGTGCCAGCAACCCGGGACTGGCCTCCTACAATGAGCAGTTCTTC
TRBD1 | TRBJ1-1 | TRBV20-1 | many | CSARMRTGWNTEAFF | TGCAGTGCTAGAATGCGGACAGGTTGGAACACTGAAGCTTTCTTT
TRBD2 | TRBJ2-1 | TRBV7-2 | . | CASSLALAGGYGEQFF | TGTGCCAGCAGCTTAGCACTAGCGGGGGGCTACGGTGAGCAGTTCTTC
. | TRBJ2-5 | TRBV6-1 | many | CASSGRTGRGSQETQYF | TGTGCCAGCAGTGGCCGGACAGGTCGGGGGTCCCAAGAGACCCAGTACTTC
. | TRBJ2-7 | TRBV20-1 | few | CSASRDQDPYEQYF | TGCAGTGCCAGTCGGGACCAAGACCCCTACGAGCAGTACTTC
. | TRBJ1-2 | TRBV5-1 | few | CASSLEAGLYGYTF | TGCGCCAGCAGCTTGGAGGCAGGTCTCTATGGCTACACCTTC
TRBD1 | TRBJ1-5 | TRBV6-1 | few | CASSRDSQGPQHF | TGTGCCAGCAGTCGGGACAGCCAGGGGCCCCAGCATTTT
TRBD2 | TRBJ2-5 | TRBV15 | . | CATSRVGRGVQETQYF | TGTGCCACCAGCAGGGTCGGACGGGGGGTCCAAGAGACCCAGTACTTC
. | TRBJ2-3 | TRBV28 | many | CATRGGVSTDTQYF | TGTGCCACCCGGGGCGGGGTCAGCACAGATACGCAGTATTTT
TRBD2 | TRBJ2-7 | TRBV5-1 | . | CASRGAGAGYEQYF | TGCGCCAGCAGGGGCGCGGGAGCCGGCTACGAGCAGTACTTC
TRBD1 | TRBJ1-1 | TRBV5-1 | many | CASSLLDRAEAFF | TGCGCCAGCAGCTTGTTGGACAGGGCTGAAGCTTTCTTT
. | TRBJ2-7 | TRBV30 | few | CAWTRASAYEQYF | TGTGCCTGGACTCGGGCATCAGCTTACGAGCAGTACTTC
. | TRBJ2-1 | TRBV6-5 | . | CASSRLVFHEQFF | TGTGCCAGCAGTCGACTAGTATTCCATGAGCAGTTCTTC
TRBD2 | TRBJ2-7 | TRBV30 | . | CAWSREGLAGIGEQYF | TGTGCCTGGAGTCGAGAGGGACTAGCGGGAATTGGAGAGCAGTACTTC
. | TRBJ2-2 | TRBV6-2/TRBV6-3 | many | CASSYSGGSYTGELFF | TGTGCCAGCAGTTACTCGGGGGGCTCGTACACCGGGGAGCTGTTTTTT
. | TRBJ1-3 | TRBV5-5 | few | CASGRAPGTSGNTIYF | TGTGCCAGCGGTCGGGCCCCGGGAACGTCTGGAAACACCATATATTTT
. | TRBJ1-2 | TRBV5-5 | many | CASSFGYYGYTF | TGTGCCAGCAGCTTCGGTTACTATGGCTACACCTTC
. | TRBJ1-1 | TRBV12-3/TRBV12-4 | many | CASSPDGLNTEAFF | TGTGCCAGCAGTCCCGACGGGCTGAACACTGAAGCTTTCTTT
TRBD1 | TRBJ2-2 | TRBV6-6 | . | CASNGRQGDTGELFF | TGTGCCAGCAATGGGAGACAGGGAGACACCGGGGAGCTGTTTTTT
TRBD1 | TRBJ1-5 | TRBV20-1 | . | CSARPTGGLNQPQHF | TGCAGTGCTAGACCTACAGGGGGCCTTAATCAGCCCCAGCATTTT
. | TRBJ1-1 | TRBV6-5 | many | CASSRNGRSEAFF | TGTGCCAGCAGTCGCAATGGACGTTCTGAAGCTTTCTTT
TRBD2 | TRBJ2-1 | TRBV28 | few | CASSPYNSGRAFLGNEQFF | TGTGCCAGCAGTCCATATAATAGCGGGAGGGCCTTTCTGGGCAATGAGCAGTTCTTC
. | TRBJ1-2 | TRBV15 | . | CATSRDQWGNRYTF | TGTGCCACCAGCAGAGATCAATGGGGAAACCGCTACACCTTC
. | TRBJ2-3 | TRBV12-3/TRBV12-4 | few | CASSQLANTDTQYF | TGTGCCAGCAGTCAACTAGCAAACACAGATACGCAGTATTTT
TRBD1 | TRBJ2-5 | TRBV5-5 | few | CASSTRGQVETQYF | TGTGCCAGCAGCACGAGGGGGCAGGTAGAGACCCAGTACTTC
. | TRBJ2-5 | TRBV28 | . | CASSSIREQYF | TGTGCCAGCAGTTCGATCCGGGAGCAGTACTTC
. | TRBJ2-7 | TRBV18 | . | CASSRDSSREQYF | TGTGCCAGCTCACGGGACTCTTCAAGAGAGCAGTACTTC
. | TRBJ2-5 | TRBV24-1 | few | CATSERVGPKETQYF | TGTGCCACCAGTGAGAGGGTAGGGCCTAAAGAGACCCAGTACTTC